Listed below are T cell receptor beta chains from one sample, sequenced in a study of cytomegalovirus exposure and HLA in healthy donors. Some clones are missing from TCRdb's copy, which holds only in-frame ones; the method was immunoSEQ multiplex PCR. This sample has under 150,000 clones, with 70% to 80% found just once. The specimen sequenced was PBMCs. All receptors come from a woman in her fifties or sixties in good health and CMV-seronegative. The CDR3 runs from the conserved cysteine through the conserved F or W. The D gene is left open where the match is weak. Size is stated for part of the rows, as once, few or many counts, or as a class when the clone is expanded.

NA	TRBJ2-3	NA	TRBV29-1	TGCAGGCGCCCCCTAATAGGTAGGGAGAACTTCCTCACAGATACGCAGTATTTT	CRRPLIGRENFLTDTQYF
TRBD1	TRBJ1-1	NA	TRBV29-1	TGCAGCGCAATCAGGGGGGACACTGAAGCTTTCTTT	CSAIRGDTEAFF
NA	TRBJ2-1	NA	TRBV27	TGTGCCAGCAGTTTATCGTGGCAGAGGCTAAATGAGCAGTTCTTC	CASSLSWQRLNEQFF
TRBD2	TRBJ2-1	NA	TRBV20-1	TGCAGTGCGGCCGCGGGAGGTGAGCAGTTCTTC	CSAAAGGEQFF
TRBD2	TRBJ2-5	few	TRBV10-3	TGTGCCATCAGGCCTAGCGGGAGGGCCGGGGAGACCCAGTACTTC	CAIRPSGRAGETQYF
NA	TRBJ1-2	NA	TRBV19	TGTGCCAGTAGTATCTTGAGTGTTTCCTATGGCTACACCTTC	CASSILSVSYGYTF
TRBD1	TRBJ1-2	once	TRBV19	TGTGCCAGTAGTGAGGGACAGGGCTGGTCTGGCTACACCTTC	CASSEGQGWSGYTF
TRBD2	TRBJ2-1	NA	TRBV5-4	TGTGCCAGCAGCCCGGGACTAGCGAGCACCTACAATGAGCAGTTCTTC	CASSPGLASTYNEQFF
NA	TRBJ2-2	NA	TRBV28	TGTGCCGGTCGGGGGAACACCGGGGAGCTGTTTTTT	CAGRGNTGELFF
NA	TRBJ2-5	NA	TRBV23-1	TGCGCCAGCAGTCACGGGGTGCATCGAGAGACCCAGTACTTC	CASSHGVHRETQYF
NA	TRBJ2-2	few	TRBV5-4	TGTGCCAGCAGCTCGACTAGGGTGAACACCGGGGAGCTGTTTTTT	CASSSTRVNTGELFF
TRBD1	TRBJ1-3	NA	TRBV7-8	TGTGCCAGCAGCTCCCGGGACAGGGGAGGAAACACCATATATTTT	CASSSRDRGGNTIYF
TRBD1	TRBJ1-1	NA	TRBV2	TGTGCCAGCAGGGAACCTCGACAGGGGGCGGGCACTGAAGCTTTCTTT	CASREPRQGAGTEAFF
TRBD1	TRBJ2-7	NA	TRBV19	TGTGCCAGTAGTACGACAGGGGGCTCCTACGAGCAGTACTTC	CASSTTGGSYEQYF
TRBD2	TRBJ2-3	once	TRBV29-1	TGCAGCGTCCGGACTAGGCAGAGCACAGATACGCAGTATTTT	CSVRTRQSTDTQYF
NA	TRBJ2-5	NA	TRBV19	TGTGCCAGTAGTATAGGTCCTGCGGTCTCACAAGAGACCCAGTACTTC	CASSIGPAVSQETQYF
NA	TRBJ2-5	NA	TRBV4-2	TGTGCCAGCAGCCAAGCTAGTGCGGGGGCCGAGACCCAGTACTTC	CASSQASAGAETQYF
NA	TRBJ1-4	few	TRBV7-9	TGTGCCAGCAGCCCGCGGACTGCGAAGGAAAAACTGTTTTTT	CASSPRTAKEKLFF
TRBD1	TRBJ2-7	NA	TRBV5-1	TGCGCCAGCAGCCCCGAGACAGGGCCTTCAGGCGAGCAGTACTTC	CASSPETGPSGEQYF
NA	TRBJ2-2	once	TRBV5-4	TGTGCCAGCAGCCCGGGACACGAGTTGAACACCGGGGAGCTGTTTTTT	CASSPGHELNTGELFF
NA	TRBJ2-3	NA	TRBV27	TGTGCCAGCAGTTCCCGAATCAGCAGTTTCCCCGGGACTAGCACAGATACGCAGTATTTT	CASSSRISSFPGTSTDTQYF
TRBD1	TRBJ1-2	few	TRBV5-6	TGTGCCAGCAGCCTAGACAGGGGGCGAGCTAACTATGGCTACACCTTC	CASSLDRGRANYGYTF
TRBD1	TRBJ1-3	NA	TRBV5-1	TGCGCCAGCAGCTTGGCCCAGACAGGGTCTGGAAACACCATATATTTT	CASSLAQTGSGNTIYF